Each of the 15 T cell receptor beta chains below was sequenced from the same sample in a study of read filtering for tumor transcriptome and immune sequencing (TCRdb year 2020). TCRdb records Illumina HiSeq 4000 as the sequencer. The Immunoverse kit was used to build TCR libraries from roughly 0.4 ug RNA, with molecular barcoded adaptors covering alpha/delta and beta/gamma chains. TCRdb passed the public sequencing reads through fastp at Q25 and MiXCR, retaining productive beta sequences. Rows with one shared CDR3 protein collapse into an entry with the most common genes and DNA. This sample lists about 63,000 distinct CDR3 sequences; about 15% were detected once. Approximately 47% of the sample lies in the top ten. The specimen sequenced was a population of CD138-negative cells sorted from bone marrow. The cell subset or site label, as the study defines it: bone marrow mononuclear cells depleted of CD138+ plasma/myeloma cells by negative magnetic selection. The receptors shown here come from a donor aged 40 or over with multiple myeloma.

The chain joins TRBV6-6 to TRBJ2-7; the D gene could be TRBD1 or TRBD2 (6 bases each). V was shortened by 7 bases and J by 0 bases, with 13 bases between the two germline ends. Germline values: CDR1 MNHNY, CDR2 SVGAGI (reference sequence). The CDR3 is 14 amino acids. The CDR3 protein is CASIPQGGSYEQYF. CDR3 DNA: TGTGCCAGCATTCCACAGGGAGGCTCCTACGAGCAGTACTTC.

This clonotype showed up many times. This chain links TRBV6-2 or TRBV6-3 with TRBJ1-1; no clear D. Germline V lookup: CDR1 MNHEY, CDR2 SVGEGT. There are 17 residues in the CDR3. V was pared by 5 bases and J by 1 base, with 20 bases between. Here the CDR3 reads CASSQPTFGETNTEAFF. The DNA for the CDR3 is TGTGCCAGCAGTCAGCCTACCTTTGGGGAGACGAACACTGAAGCTTTCTTT.

In regard to this clonotype: A much larger clone lies a single base off, so this may be a read error. The rearrangement joins TRBV12-3 or TRBV12-4 to TRBJ2-3; the D gene is possibly TRBD2 (5 bases). The CDR3 sequence is 17 residues long. CDR3 nucleotide sequence: TGTGCCAGCAGTCCCTCGCGGTTTAGCGAGAGCACAGATACGCGGTATTTT. Amino acids: CASSPSRFSESTDTRYF.

With regard to this clonotype: A much larger clone differs by one base, so this may be a read error. This chain joins TRBV20-1 and TRBJ2-7; D may match TRBD1 or TRBD2 (6 bases each). In germline, CDR1 is DFQATT, CDR2 SNEGSKA (reference sequence). This CDR3 is 15 amino acids long. Here the CDR3 reads CSAHSAHRDSYGQYF. DNA for the CDR3: TGCAGTGCCCATTCGGCGCACAGGGACTCCTACGGGCAGTACTTC.

In its sample, this clonotype was seen many times. The chain carries TRBV20-1 and TRBJ1-1; D is unclear. Germline assignment: CDR1 DFQATT and CDR2 SNEGSKA (reference sequence). This CDR3 is 14 amino acids long. V lost 0 bases to trimming and J lost 7 bases, with 15 bases between them. The CDR3 DNA is TGCAGTGCTAGAGACACAAGGAGGATGGTTGAAGCTTTCTTT. It is translated as CSARDTRRMVEAFF.

This clonotype showed up many times. J is TRBJ1-1 and V is TRBV2; the match to TRBD1 covers 7 bases. V dropped 8 bases and J dropped 0; count of bases not matched to a gene: 3. CDR1 is SNHLY and CDR2 is FYNNEI in the germline V gene. The CDR3 length is 13 residues. The CDR3 loop is CASYRGMNTEAFF. As DNA, the CDR3 is TGTGCCAGCTACAGGGGAATGAACACTGAAGCTTTCTTT.

This clonotype was detected ten times or more. The V call is TRBV29-1, the J call TRBJ1-1; D gene uncertain. Between the trimmed V and J ends, which lost 4 bases and 4 bases, there was a span of 10 bases. Germline CDR1 SQVTM, CDR2 ANQGSEA. The CDR3 covers 12 residues. CDR3 sequence reads: CSVGTYLTEAFF. CDR3 DNA: TGCAGCGTTGGGACCTACCTCACTGAAGCTTTCTTT.

This clonotype was counted a few times. The chain recombines TRBV20-1 with TRBJ2-1, with 8 bases that match TRBD1. J was trimmed by 4 bases and V by 7 bases; bases with no gene match: 9. The CDR3 extends over 14 amino acids. Germline V lookup: CDR1 DFQATT, CDR2 SNEGSKA (reference sequence). CDR3 loop: CSVHRDRRYNEQFF. CDR3 DNA: TGCAGTGTCCACCGGGACAGGAGATACAATGAGCAGTTCTTC.

Many counts were recorded for this clonotype. The chain is built from TRBV28 and TRBJ2-3; no reliable D call. Per germline, CDR1 MDHEN and CDR2 SYDVKM. CDR3 length: 16 amino acids. V lost 8 bases, J lost 9 bases, and 27 bases lay in between. In DNA, the CDR3 is TGTGCCAGCGGGCTTCGGACCCAAAGTGTGAAAGCGACGCAGTATTTT. It translates to CASGLRTQSVKATQYF.

In its sample, this clonotype was seen many times. V and J are TRBV19 and TRBJ2-1; the D gene is possibly TRBD2 (5 bases). From germline, CDR1 is LNHDA and CDR2 SQIVND (reference sequence). CDR3 length: 14 amino acids. The V end was cut by 6 bases, the J end by 8 bases, with 17 bases between. As DNA, the CDR3 is TGTGCCAGTAGCCACGCGGGCCTTGGGCATGAGCAGTTCTTC. It codes for CASSHAGLGHEQFF. Supplemented by reference TRBV19 and TRBJ2-1, the full variable domain reads DGGITQSPKYLFRKEGQNVTLSCEQNLNHDAMYWYRQDPGQGLRLIYYSQIVNDFQKGDIAEGYSVSREKKESFPLTVTSAQKNPTAFYLCASSHAGLGHEQFFGPGTRLTVL.

Many counts were recorded for this clonotype. The chain uses TRBV28 and TRBJ2-7; D ambiguous. V lost 2 bases to trimming and J lost 5 bases, with 13 bases between them. The CDR3 extends over 14 amino acids. From germline, CDR1 is MDHEN and CDR2 SYDVKM. CDR3 coding DNA: TGTGCCAGCAGTTTAGTACCCTTCGCCGACGAGCAGTACTTC. Encoded protein: CASSLVPFADEQYF.

In this sample, this clonotype turned up many times. The germline gene is not matched at one end of the junction; a read error may be the cause. DNA for the CDR3: TGCGCTAGCAGCTTATATGGTGGAGAGACCCAGTACTTC. Its translation: CASSLYGGETQYF. The chain recombines TRBV5-1 with TRBJ2-5; no firm D call. The CDR3 loop spans 13 amino acids. The germline CDR1 and CDR2 sequences are SGHRS and YFSETQ.

This clonotype was seen a handful of times. Since a much larger clone is just one base distant, this may be a read error. The chain employs TRBV7-9 and TRBJ2-1; TRBD2 is a possible D gene (6 bases). CDR3 length: 15 residues. The germline V gene encodes CDR1 SEHNR and CDR2 FQNEAQ (reference sequence). V was clipped by 6 bases and J by 5 bases, with 17 bases between them. CDR3 loop: CASSTSWGLHNEQFF. In DNA form, the CDR3 reads TGTGCCAGCAGTACTAGCTGGGGCCTTCACAATGAGCAGTTCTTC.

This clonotype was recorded many times. The chain recombines TRBV18 with TRBJ2-1; TRBD2 is a possible D gene (6 bases). The V gene lost 2 bases and the J gene lost 7 bases, with 15 bases spanning the gap. This CDR3 has 15 residues. Germline V gene sequence: CDR1 KGHSH, CDR2 LQKENI. The CDR3 loop is CASSPRQSGGNEQFF. CDR3 nucleotide sequence: TGTGCCAGCTCACCAAGGCAGTCCGGGGGTAATGAGCAGTTCTTC.

This clonotype appeared many times. This sequence joins TRBV19 and TRBJ2-1, with 10 bases matching TRBD2. The CDR3 spans 14 residues. The V gene end was trimmed by 2 bases and the J gene end by 9 bases; junction bases not matched to a gene: 4. Germline V gene lookup returns CDR1 LNHDA and CDR2 SQIVND (reference sequence). CDR3 in amino acids: CASSILAGAPEQFF. The CDR3 nucleotides read TGTGCCAGTAGTATACTAGCGGGAGCCCCTGAGCAGTTCTTC. Based on the CDR3 plus reference TRBV19 and TRBJ2-1, the full variable domain is DGGITQSPKYLFRKEGQNVTLSCEQNLNHDAMYWYRQDPGQGLRLIYYSQIVNDFQKGDIAEGYSVSREKKESFPLTVTSAQKNPTAFYLCASSILAGAPEQFFGPGTRLTVL.